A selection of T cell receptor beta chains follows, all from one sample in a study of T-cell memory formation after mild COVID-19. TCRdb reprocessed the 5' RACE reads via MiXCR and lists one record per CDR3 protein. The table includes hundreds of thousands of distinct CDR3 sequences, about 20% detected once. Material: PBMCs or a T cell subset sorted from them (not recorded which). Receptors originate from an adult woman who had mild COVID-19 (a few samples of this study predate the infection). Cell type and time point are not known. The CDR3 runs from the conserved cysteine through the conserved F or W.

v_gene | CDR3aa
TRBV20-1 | CSARVEAGWNEQFF
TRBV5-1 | CASSLGQVNYGYTF
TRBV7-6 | CASSLAGLFGETQYF
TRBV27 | CASSLMGGANYGYTF
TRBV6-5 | CASRPGQRSTDTQYF
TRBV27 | CASSSWTGNTEAFF
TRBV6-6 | CASSPGPGSGSGTQYF
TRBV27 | CASSLSPTNEQFF
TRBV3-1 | CASSQQGPTYEQYF
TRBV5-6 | CASSGGGNTEAFF
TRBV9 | CASSVAGTGRTEQYF
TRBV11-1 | CASAREGGTDTQYF
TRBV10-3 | CAISRGGNSPLHF
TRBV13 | CASSQPGQTSYYEQYF
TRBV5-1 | CASSFSTGTYGYTF